These 26 T cell receptor beta chains were all obtained from the same sample, sequenced in a study of control samples from healthy donors and cancer patients. Sequenced by immunoSEQ multiplex PCR; TCRdb stores in-frame clones only, minus some. The sample shows almost 85,000 clones, 94% of them seen only once. What was sequenced was blood. All receptors come from a woman between 18 and 30 years old in good health.

The chain carries TRBV4-2 and TRBJ2-3; 14 nucleotides agree with TRBD2. The CDR3 extends over 21 amino acids. Per the germline V gene, CDR1 is LGHNA and CDR2 is YNFKEQ. The junction had 15 bases not matched to a gene; V was cut back by 4 bases and J by 0 bases. CDR3 in DNA: TGTGCCAGCAGCCCAGGGACTAGCGGGAGAGTACGACTCGCTAGCACAGATACGCAGTATTTT. It encodes CASSPGTSGRVRLASTDTQYF.

The rearrangement links TRBV7-9 to TRBJ2-5; the D is unclear. The CDR3 runs to 13 residues. Germline CDR1 SEHNR, CDR2 FQNEAQ (reference sequence). V lost 1 base and J 3 bases, leaving 6 bases between the germline ends. CDR3 region: CASSLGEEETQYF. The CDR3 DNA follows: TGTGCCAGCAGCTTAGGGGAAGAAGAGACCCAGTACTTC.

The gene calls are TRBV27 and TRBJ2-2; D is ambiguous. Trimming pared 3 bases from V and 0 bases from J, leaving 8 bases between. Germline V gene sequence: CDR1 MNHEY, CDR2 SMNVEV (reference sequence). The CDR3 covers 15 residues. The CDR3 region is CASSFFDANTGELFF. CDR3 in DNA: TGTGCCAGCAGTTTCTTCGACGCGAACACCGGGGAGCTGTTTTTT.

This chain joins TRBV4-1 and TRBJ2-1; 11 bases are shared with TRBD2. The CDR3 loop spans 15 amino acids. V lost 2 bases, J lost 9 bases, and 6 bases stayed unmatched. Germline values: CDR1 MGHRA, CDR2 YSYEKL. The CDR3 spells CASSQPSGGQGEQFF. The CDR3 DNA reads TGCGCCAGCAGCCAACCTAGCGGGGGGCAGGGTGAGCAGTTCTTC.

The chain recombines TRBV6-2 or TRBV6-3 with TRBJ2-1, with 8 bases identical to TRBD1. The CDR3 extends over 14 amino acids. Per the germline V gene, CDR1 is MNHEY and CDR2 is SVGEGT. The trim removed 6 bases at V and 6 bases at J, leaving 7 bases unmatched. CDR3 residues: CASSPGQASNEQFF. Written as DNA, the CDR3 is TGTGCCAGCAGCCCGGGACAGGCCTCCAATGAGCAGTTCTTC.

The V gene is TRBV6-1, the J gene TRBJ1-2; 8 nucleotides agree with TRBD1. J lost 2 bases, V lost 3 bases, and 5 bases had no gene match. The germline gives CDR1 MNHNS, CDR2 SASEGT. This CDR3 spans 15 amino acids. CDR3 residues: CASSDYAGGNYGYTF. DNA of the CDR3: TGTGCCAGCAGTGATTATGCAGGGGGCAACTATGGCTACACCTTC.

V and J are TRBV20-1 and TRBJ2-7; D possibly corresponds to TRBD2 (6 bases). The CDR3 runs to 15 residues. The V and J ends lost 3 bases and 7 bases respectively, with 22 bases between them. CDR1 and CDR2 from the germline V gene are DFQATT and SNEGSKA (reference sequence). CDR3 coding DNA: TGCAGTGCTAGTGAGCGGGTAACCGGGCGGCAGGAGCAGTACTTC. Its translation: CSASERVTGRQEQYF.

This clone is a singleton in its sample. The V and J genes are TRBV28 and TRBJ1-4; 8 bases map to TRBD1. The CDR3 loop spans 15 amino acids. Germline CDR1 MDHEN, CDR2 SYDVKM. Losses at the gene ends were 1 base for V and 5 bases for J; bases not matched to a gene: 3. CDR3 sequence: CASSLSGQGNEKLFF. CDR3 nucleotide sequence: TGTGCCAGCAGTTTATCTGGACAGGGAAATGAAAAACTGTTTTTT. The full variable domain, rest sourced from reference TRBV28 and TRBJ1-4, is DVKVTQSSRYLVKRTGEKVFLECVQDMDHENMFWYRQDPGLGLRLIYFSYDVKMKEKGDIPEGYSVSREKKERFSLILESASTNQTSMYLCASSLSGQGNEKLFFGSGTQLSVL.

The chain joins TRBV10-3 to TRBJ1-2, with D tentatively TRBD1 (5 bases). The CDR3 runs 13 residues. Germline V gives CDR1 ENHRY, CDR2 SYGVKD. Trimming stripped 8 bases from V and 4 bases from J, with 14 bases between. Here the CDR3 DNA reads TGTGCCATCCAAGGGCAGCAGGGCTATGGCTACACCTTC. Its protein is CAIQGQQGYGYTF.

In regard to this clone: The junction shows a germline mismatch at one end, possibly a read error. Other DNA sequences in the sample encode the same CDR3. The genes are TRBV7-8 and TRBJ2-3; 7 positions match TRBD1. This CDR3 is built from 14 residues. From germline, CDR1 is SGHVS and CDR2 FQNEAQ. CDR3 in amino acids: CASSRDSVADTQYF. As DNA, the CDR3 is TGTGCCAGCAGCAGGGACAGTGTGGCAGATACGCAATATTTT.

This clone was detected a few times. The chain recombines TRBV2 with TRBJ1-5; D may be TRBD1 (6 bases). Trimming cost V 4 bases and J 6 bases, with 10 bases left between them. This CDR3 comprises 13 residues. CDR1 is SNHLY, CDR2 FYNNEI, per germline. CDR3 nucleotide sequence: TGTGCCAGCAGTGGACAGGATGGTCAGCCCCAGCATTTT. It is translated as CASSGQDGQPQHF.

V and J are TRBV27 and TRBJ1-1, with 7 bases fitting TRBD1. In germline, CDR1 is MNHEY, CDR2 SMNVEV (reference sequence). The CDR3 spans 15 residues. V trimming: 5 bases; J trimming: 4 bases; junction bases outside the gene matches: 10. The DNA of the CDR3 is TGTGCCAGCAGTCTGAGGACAGGTGGGGTCACTGAAGCTTTCTTT. This translates into CASSLRTGGVTEAFF.

This clone was counted a single time. The chain uses TRBV29-1 and TRBJ2-7, with a possible D match to TRBD2 (6 bases). CDR3 length equals 12 residues. The V end was cut by 3 bases, the J end by 2 bases, with 8 bases between. Germline V gene lookup returns CDR1 SQVTM and CDR2 ANQGSEA. Here the CDR3 reads CSVDGGPYEQYF. In nucleotides, the CDR3 is TGCAGCGTTGACGGGGGACCCTACGAGCAGTACTTC.

This clone was observed a single time. The rearrangement uses TRBV5-1 and TRBJ2-1; D not certain. The ends were cut back, 5 bases at V and 2 bases at J, with 8 bases in the middle. The CDR3 has 13 residues. Germline CDR1 is SGHRS and CDR2 is YFSETQ. CDR3 nucleotide sequence: TGCGCCAGCAGGGACCGAACCTACAATGAGCAGTTCTTC. This codes for CASRDRTYNEQFF.

The chain has TRBV25-1 and TRBJ2-3; 7 positions agree with TRBD2. CDR1 is MGHDK and CDR2 is SYGVNS in the germline V gene. Losses at the gene ends were 5 bases for V and 6 bases for J; bases not matched to a gene: 14. This CDR3 spans 16 amino acids. CDR3 coding DNA: TGTGCCAGCAGTCCTGGGGAGGGGCGGTCTAGGGATACGCAGTATTTT. As protein: CASSPGEGRSRDTQYF.

The J gene is TRBJ1-3, the V gene TRBV5-1; no definite D call. The CDR3 consists of 17 residues. Germline CDR1 is SGHRS and CDR2 is YFSETQ. Trimming left V 0 bases short and J 0 bases short, with 13 bases between. The CDR3 loop is CASSLAQVGISGNTIYF. The CDR3 DNA reads as TGCGCCAGCAGCTTGGCTCAGGTGGGGATCTCTGGAAACACCATATATTTT.

V and J are TRBV7-9 and TRBJ2-1; TRBD2 aligns across 12 bases. CDR1 is SEHNR and CDR2 is FQNEAQ in the germline V gene (reference sequence). This CDR3 has 16 residues. The V gene end was trimmed by 5 bases and the J gene end by 0 bases; junction bases not matched to a gene: 2. This chain's CDR3 is CASSTGLAGSYNEQFF. In nucleotides, the CDR3 is TGTGCCAGCAGCACGGGACTAGCGGGCTCCTACAATGAGCAGTTCTTC.

This clone was detected only once. The rearrangement joins TRBV7-8 to TRBJ1-2; possible D gene TRBD1, 5 bases. V was clipped by 1 base and J by 2 bases, with 5 bases between them. The CDR3 has 13 amino acids. Germline V gives CDR1 SGHVS, CDR2 FQNEAQ. The CDR3 protein is CASSLGQNYGYTF. The CDR3 region has the DNA TGTGCCAGCAGCTTAGGACAGAACTATGGCTACACCTTC.

This sequence joins TRBV27 and TRBJ2-7, with D maybe TRBD1 (6 bases). V lost 8 bases and J 3 bases, leaving 11 bases between the germline ends. This CDR3 is 12 amino acids long. The germline gives CDR1 MNHEY, CDR2 SMNVEV (reference sequence). CDR3 region: CASGGTNYEQYF. The CDR3 DNA reads as TGTGCCAGCGGTGGGACAAACTACGAGCAGTACTTC.

V is TRBV11-2 and J is TRBJ1-3; 8 nucleotides line up with TRBD1. The length of the CDR3 is 16 residues. Germline V gene data show CDR1 as SGHAT and CDR2 as FQNNGV. The J segment lost 4 bases and the V segment lost 6 bases, leaving 11 bases of the junction unmatched. This CDR3 is CASRDMTGVTGNTIYF. The DNA of the CDR3 is TGTGCCAGCAGGGACATGACAGGGGTGACCGGAAACACCATATATTTT.

In the case of this clone: Other nucleotide sequences from this sample produce the same CDR3. The rearrangement uses TRBV5-1 and TRBJ2-2, with 9 bases matching TRBD2. This CDR3 has 18 residues. V was clipped by 0 bases and J by 3 bases; unmatched bases: 9. The V gene's germline CDR1 is SGHRS and CDR2 YFSETQ. The CDR3 DNA follows: TGCGCCAGCAGCTTGGGAGAGCGGCGGGGGGGGCACACCGGGGAGCTGTTTTTT. This translates into CASSLGERRGGHTGELFF.

V is TRBV19 and J is TRBJ2-7; no definite D call. Trimming stripped 1 base from V and 5 bases from J, with 3 bases between. This CDR3 region has 11 residues. Germline values: CDR1 LNHDA, CDR2 SQIVND (reference sequence). The CDR3 reads CASSIGNEQYF. Here the CDR3 DNA reads TGTGCCAGTAGTATAGGGAACGAGCAGTACTTC. Variable domain in full (rest from reference TRBV19 and TRBJ2-7): DGGITQSPKYLFRKEGQNVTLSCEQNLNHDAMYWYRQDPGQGLRLIYYSQIVNDFQKGDIAEGYSVSREKKESFPLTVTSAQKNPTAFYLCASSIGNEQYFGPGTRLTVT.

V gene TRBV28 combines with J gene TRBJ2-1; 8 bases map to TRBD1. The trim removed 6 bases at V and 2 bases at J, leaving 6 bases unmatched. CDR3 length: 15 residues. Per germline, CDR1 MDHEN and CDR2 SYDVKM. In DNA form, the CDR3 reads TGTGCCAGCAGATCAGACAGGGGAACCTACAATGAGCAGTTCTTC. Its translation is CASRSDRGTYNEQFF.

CDR3 DNA: TGTGCCAGCAGTGACTACAGGGGAACCTCCGAAAAACTGTTTTTT. It is translated as CASSDYRGTSEKLFF. The chain is built from TRBV25-1 and TRBJ1-4, with TRBD1 matching 7 bases. Unmatched junction bases numbered 9, after V lost 3 bases and J lost 8 bases. The CDR3 contains 15 residues. The germline V gene encodes CDR1 MGHDK and CDR2 SYGVNS.

The V and J genes are TRBV7-3 and TRBJ1-1; perhaps TRBD1 as D (5 bases). V was pared by 5 bases and J by 4 bases, with 11 bases between. There are 13 residues in the CDR3. Germline V gives CDR1 SGHTA, CDR2 FQGTGA. Here the CDR3 reads CASSMGRGTEAFF. The CDR3 DNA follows: TGTGCCAGCAGCATGGGGCGGGGCACTGAAGCTTTCTTT.

The rearrangement uses TRBV27 and TRBJ2-3; TRBD2 is a possible D gene (7 bases). CDR3 length: 17 residues. V lost 5 bases and J 4 bases, leaving 22 bases between the germline ends. Looked up from germline, CDR1 is MNHEY and CDR2 is SMNVEV (reference sequence). The CDR3 sequence is CASSLGGGGGVADTQYF. In DNA, the CDR3 is TGTGCCAGCAGTCTAGGGGGAGGGGGGGGCGTTGCAGATACGCAGTATTTT.